The source of this TCR beta chain is a study of shared clonotypes between healthy human individuals. For the study at large: There were three CD4 naive, three CD4 memory, two CD8 naive and one CD8 memory plates per donor.

Assay used: immunoSEQ multiplex PCR; TCRdb lists only in-frame clones, some missing. This table holds roughly 760,000 clones, less than 85% found once. Subsets obtained from CD4+ cells comprised CD45RA+ naive and CD45RA-negative memory cells. This clone was detected once. With 0 bases removed from V and 0 bases from J, the gap between germline ends came to 13 bases. CDR1 and CDR2 from the germline V gene are SGHDT and YYEEEE. This CDR3 region has 16 residues. The clonotype comes from a woman aged 25 to 39 in good health. This chain links TRBV5-6 with TRBJ2-7, with no clear D. Sequencing was done on a sample of memory CD4+ T cells sorted from blood. Indicated subset: CD45RA-negative fraction. CDR3 sequence: CASSLAGAQSSYEQYF. The CDR3 nucleotides read TGTGCCAGCAGCTTGGCTGGAGCGCAGAGCTCCTACGAGCAGTACTTC.